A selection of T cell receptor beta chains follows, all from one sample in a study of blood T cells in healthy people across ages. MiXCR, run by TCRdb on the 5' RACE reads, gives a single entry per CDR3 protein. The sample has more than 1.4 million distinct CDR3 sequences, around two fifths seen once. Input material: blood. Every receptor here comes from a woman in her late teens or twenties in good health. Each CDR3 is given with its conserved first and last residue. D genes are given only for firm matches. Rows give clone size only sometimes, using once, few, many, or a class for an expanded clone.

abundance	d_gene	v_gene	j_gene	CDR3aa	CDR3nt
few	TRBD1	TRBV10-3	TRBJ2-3	CATGQGALHTDTQYF	TGTGCCACGGGACAGGGGGCGTTACACACAGATACGCAGTATTTT
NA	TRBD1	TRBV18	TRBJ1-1	CASSADRAGTEAFF	TGTGCCAGCTCAGCGGACAGGGCGGGTACTGAAGCTTTCTTT
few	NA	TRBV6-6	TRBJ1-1	CASSTRIEGAEAFF	TGTGCCAGCAGTACGAGGATTGAGGGCGCTGAAGCTTTCTTT
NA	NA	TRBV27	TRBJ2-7	CASSVSSRGYEQYF	TGTGCCAGCAGTGTATCGTCTCGGGGTTACGAGCAGTACTTC
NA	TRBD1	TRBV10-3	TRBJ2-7	CAMGQGSYEQYF	TGTGCCATGGGACAGGGGTCCTACGAGCAGTACTTC
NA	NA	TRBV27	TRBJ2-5	CASSLTERHQETQYF	TGTGCCAGCAGTTTAACAGAGAGACACCAAGAGACCCAGTACTTC
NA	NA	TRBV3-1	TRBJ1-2	CASSQEGPGNYGYTF	TGTGCCAGCAGCCAAGAAGGTCCGGGCAACTATGGCTACACCTTC
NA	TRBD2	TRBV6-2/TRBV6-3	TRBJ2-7	CASTGTSGLSEQYF	TGTGCCAGCACCGGGACTAGCGGGTTATCGGAGCAGTACTTC
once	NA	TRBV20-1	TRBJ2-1	CSAEDTAETQFF	TGCAGTGCTGAGGACACGGCGGAGACCCAGTTCTTC
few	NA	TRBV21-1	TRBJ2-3	CASSKGRDTNADTQYF	TGTGCCAGCAGCAAAGGCCGGGACACGAACGCAGATACGCAGTATTTT
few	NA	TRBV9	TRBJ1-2	CASSAEGWGGHGYTF	TGTGCCAGCAGCGCAGAGGGGTGGGGGGGGCATGGCTACACCTTC
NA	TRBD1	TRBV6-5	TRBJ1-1	CASSSDRGRNTEAFF	TGTGCCAGCAGTTCCGACAGGGGAAGGAACACTGAAGCTTTCTTT
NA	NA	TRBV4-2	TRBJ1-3	CASNPEGKLSGNTIYF	TGTGCCAGCAATCCCGAGGGCAAGCTCTCTGGAAACACCATATATTTT
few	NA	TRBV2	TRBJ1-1	CASSDSNTEAFF	TGTGCCAGCTCGGACAGCAACACTGAAGCTTTCTTT
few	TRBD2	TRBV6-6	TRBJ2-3	CASRTTGGSTDTQYF	TGTGCCAGCAGAACAACGGGGGGGAGCACAGATACGCAGTATTTT
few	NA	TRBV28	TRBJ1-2	CAGLDSYGYTF	TGTGCCGGACTGGACAGCTATGGCTACACCTTC
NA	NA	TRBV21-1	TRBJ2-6	CASRPRTVRLDSGANVLTF	TGTGCCAGCCGGCCGAGGACGGTCCGACTAGACTCTGGGGCCAACGTCCTGACTTTC
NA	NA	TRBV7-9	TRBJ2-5	CASSFGLNEQYF	TGTGCCAGCAGCTTTGGGCTAAATGAGCAGTACTTC
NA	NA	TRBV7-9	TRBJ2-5	CASSLGVPGGINEQYF	TGTGCCAGCAGCTTAGGGGTTCCCGGTGGGATTAATGAGCAGTACTTC
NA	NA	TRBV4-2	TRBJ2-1	CASSQVKRRGDLSYEQFF	TGTGCCAGCAGCCAAGTAAAACGGCGAGGGGACCTCTCCTACGAGCAGTTCTTC
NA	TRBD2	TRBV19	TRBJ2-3	CASSIGRAGGTDTQYF	TGTGCCAGTAGTATAGGGAGAGCGGGAGGCACAGATACGCAGTATTTT
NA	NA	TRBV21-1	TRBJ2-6	CASTRDSGANVLTF	TGTGCCAGCACCCGGGACTCTGGGGCCAACGTCCTGACTTTC
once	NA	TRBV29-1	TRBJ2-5	CSVPARLYANEQYF	TGCAGCGTCCCCGCCCGGCTATATGCCAATGAGCAGTACTTC
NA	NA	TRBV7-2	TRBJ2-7	CASSRDNAYEQYF	TGTGCCAGCAGTCGGGACAATGCCTACGAGCAGTACTTC
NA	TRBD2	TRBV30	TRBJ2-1	CAWSGRGTSGSGSYNEQFF	TGTGCCTGGAGTGGCAGGGGGACTAGCGGGAGCGGGTCCTACAATGAGCAGTTCTTC
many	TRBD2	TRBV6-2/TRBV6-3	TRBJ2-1	CASSVTSGAYNEQFF	TGTGCCAGCAGTGTGACGAGCGGGGCCTACAATGAGCAGTTCTTC
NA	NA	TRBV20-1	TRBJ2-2	CSARGYRSGELFF	TGCAGTGCTAGGGGCTACCGATCCGGGGAGCTGTTTTTT
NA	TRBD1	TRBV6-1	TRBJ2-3	CASTQGAGTDTQYF	TGTGCCAGCACCCAGGGGGCGGGCACAGATACGCAGTATTTT
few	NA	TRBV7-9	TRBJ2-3	CASTQDATSTDTQYF	TGTGCCAGCACCCAGGACGCAACTAGCACAGATACGCAGTATTTT
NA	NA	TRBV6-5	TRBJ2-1	CASSYSPVLYNEQFF	TGTGCCAGCAGTTACTCCCCGGTGCTCTACAATGAGCAGTTCTTC
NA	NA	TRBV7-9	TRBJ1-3	CATILGAGNTIYF	TGTGCCACCATTCTGGGGGCGGGAAACACCATATATTTT
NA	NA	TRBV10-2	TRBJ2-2	CASSESGQIYTGELFF	TGCGCCAGCAGTGAGTCCGGACAGATCTACACCGGGGAGCTGTTTTTT
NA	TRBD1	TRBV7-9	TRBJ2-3	CASSSDRGGSTDTQYF	TGTGCCAGCAGCTCAGACAGGGGAGGAAGCACAGATACGCAGTATTTT
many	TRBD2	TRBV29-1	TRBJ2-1	CSGSGTSGRPSNEQFF	TGCAGCGGGTCTGGGACTAGCGGGAGACCTAGCAATGAGCAGTTCTTC
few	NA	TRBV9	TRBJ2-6	CASSPRPWSSGANVLTF	TGTGCCAGCAGCCCACGGCCTTGGAGCTCTGGGGCCAACGTCCTGACTTTC
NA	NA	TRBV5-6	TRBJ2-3	CASSLAQGFTDTQYF	TGTGCCAGCAGCTTGGCCCAGGGTTTCACAGATACGCAGTATTTT
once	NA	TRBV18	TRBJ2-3	CAMRPGTQYF	TGTGCCATGAGGCCGGGGACGCAGTATTTT
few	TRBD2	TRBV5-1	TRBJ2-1	CASSGTSGGAYYSYNEQFF	TGCGCCAGCAGCGGGACTAGCGGGGGGGCCTACTACTCCTACAATGAGCAGTTCTTC
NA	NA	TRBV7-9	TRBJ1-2	CASSPTEEGYTF	TGTGCCAGCAGCCCGACGGAGGAAGGCTACACCTTC
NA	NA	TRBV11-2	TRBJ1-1	CASSLGATMAGEAFF	TGTGCCAGCAGCTTAGGCGCGACCATGGCAGGTGAAGCTTTCTTT
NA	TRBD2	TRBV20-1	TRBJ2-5	CSARDTQLAGGQQYF	TGCAGTGCTAGAGATACCCAACTAGCGGGAGGCCAGCAGTACTTC
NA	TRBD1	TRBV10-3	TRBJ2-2	CAIGEGQYTGELFF	TGTGCCATCGGAGAGGGACAGTACACCGGGGAGCTGTTTTTT
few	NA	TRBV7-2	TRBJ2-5	CASSPEGGIGETQYF	TGTGCCAGCAGCCCCGAAGGCGGGATCGGAGAGACCCAGTACTTC
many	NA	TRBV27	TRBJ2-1	CASRARLSSYNEQFF	TGTGCCAGCAGGGCTCGGCTGAGCTCCTACAATGAGCAGTTCTTC
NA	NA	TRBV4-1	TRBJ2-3	CASSRELGTDTQYF	TGCGCCAGCAGCCGGGAGCTGGGCACAGATACGCAGTATTTT
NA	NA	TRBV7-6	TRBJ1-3	CASSLERQGHSGSTIYF	TGTGCCAGCAGCTTAGAGAGGCAGGGCCACTCTGGAAGCACCATATATTTT
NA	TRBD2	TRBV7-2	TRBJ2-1	CASSLTSGVGDEQFF	TGTGCCAGCAGCCTTACTAGCGGGGTGGGGGATGAGCAGTTCTTC
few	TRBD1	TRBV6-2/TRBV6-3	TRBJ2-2	CASTPGGNTGELFF	TGTGCCAGTACCCCAGGGGGCAACACCGGGGAGCTGTTTTTT